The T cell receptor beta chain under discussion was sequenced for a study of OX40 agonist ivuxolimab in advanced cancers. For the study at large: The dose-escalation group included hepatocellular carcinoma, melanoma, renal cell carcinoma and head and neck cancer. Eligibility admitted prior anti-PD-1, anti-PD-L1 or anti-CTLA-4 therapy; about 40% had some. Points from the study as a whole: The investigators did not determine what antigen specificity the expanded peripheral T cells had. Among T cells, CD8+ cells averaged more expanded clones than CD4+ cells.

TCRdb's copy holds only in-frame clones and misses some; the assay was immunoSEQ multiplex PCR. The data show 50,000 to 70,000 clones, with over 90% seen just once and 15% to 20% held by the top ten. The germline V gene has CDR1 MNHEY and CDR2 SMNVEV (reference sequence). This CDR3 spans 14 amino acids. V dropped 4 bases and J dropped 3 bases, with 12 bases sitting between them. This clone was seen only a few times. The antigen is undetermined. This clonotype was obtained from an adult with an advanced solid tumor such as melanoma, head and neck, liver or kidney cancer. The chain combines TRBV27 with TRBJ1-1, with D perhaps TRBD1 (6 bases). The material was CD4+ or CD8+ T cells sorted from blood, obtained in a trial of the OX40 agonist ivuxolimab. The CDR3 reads CASSWMGGYTEAFF. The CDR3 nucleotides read TGTGCCAGCAGTTGGATGGGGGGCTACACTGAAGCTTTCTTT.